Following are 26 T cell receptor beta chains from one sample sequenced in a study of T-cell reconstitution after alpha-beta-depleted transplantation in children. It was with unique molecular identifiers that the TCRbeta library was prepared. TCRdb reprocessed the PCR reads with MiXCR, giving one entry per CDR3 protein. The repertoire includes 77,000 or so distinct CDR3 sequences, 15% to 20% of them detected once, and 45% to 55% sits in the top ten. The sample was PBMCs, mostly from graft donor cells, taken 360 days after TCRalphabeta/CD19-depleted stem cell transplant. Receptors were obtained from a male patient between 2 and 9 years old who had a stem cell transplant for acute lymphoblastic leukemia, so the T cells may come from the graft donor.

This clonotype was detected many times. The chain is built from TRBV12-3 or TRBV12-4 and TRBJ2-3; possibly TRBD2 for D (6 bases). Trimming took 5 bases from V and 2 from J, leaving 8 bases between them. This CDR3 region has 13 residues. The CDR3 loop is CASSQRVTDTQYF. The CDR3 bases are TGTGCCAGCAGTCAGCGGGTCACAGATACGCAGTATTTT.

V usage is TRBV5-1 and J usage is TRBJ2-5, with 7 bases lining up with TRBD1. Germline-derived CDR1 and CDR2 are SGHRS and YFSETQ. The CDR3 loop spans 15 amino acids. V lost 1 base to trimming and J lost 5 bases; unmatched junction nucleotides: 8. DNA for the CDR3: TGCGCCAGCAGCTTGAGGGCGACAGGGCTGGAGACCCAGTACTTC. This gives the protein CASSLRATGLETQYF.

V usage is TRBV5-5 and J usage is TRBJ2-3; D may match TRBD1 or TRBD2 (6 bases each). Looked up from germline, CDR1 is SGHKS and CDR2 is YYEKEE (reference sequence). Deletions cut 8 bases from V and 6 bases from J, with 22 bases between. The CDR3 totals 15 residues. The chain's CDR3 is CASGRGYGSRDTQYF. As DNA, the CDR3 is TGTGCCAGTGGCAGGGGATACGGGAGCCGGGATACGCAGTATTTT.

This chain connects TRBV5-1 to TRBJ1-2; TRBD1 might be the D (6 bases). V was cut by 4 bases and J by 2 bases, with 15 bases left in between. CDR3 length: 15 residues. The germline V gene encodes CDR1 SGHRS and CDR2 YFSETQ. In nucleotides, the CDR3 is TGCGCCAGCAGCAAGGGACACTTCCCAAACTATGGCTACACCTTC. It encodes CASSKGHFPNYGYTF.

This clonotype was counted a few times. CDR3 loop: CASSVDRTSLNEQFF. CDR3 bases: TGTGCCAGCAGCGTAGACCGGACTAGCCTCAATGAGCAGTTCTTC. V gene TRBV9 combines with J gene TRBJ2-1; TRBD2 aligns across 8 bases. There are 15 residues in the CDR3. Germline V gene sequence: CDR1 SGDLS, CDR2 YYNGEE. The trim removed 0 bases at V and 6 bases at J, leaving 5 bases unmatched.

The rearrangement links TRBV7-9 to TRBJ2-5; D possibly corresponds to TRBD2 (5 bases). V shed 1 base and J shed 5 bases, with 11 bases lying between them. The CDR3 totals 14 residues. From germline, CDR1 is SEHNR and CDR2 FQNEAQ (reference sequence). CDR3: CASSLVLGWETQYF. CDR3 bases: TGTGCCAGCAGCTTAGTACTAGGCTGGGAGACCCAGTACTTC.

This clonotype was recorded a few times. The rearrangement links TRBV18 to TRBJ2-4; TRBD1 aligns across 9 bases. V shed 3 bases, J shed 4 bases, and the junction held 1 base outside the gene matches. The CDR3 contains 14 residues. Germline V CDR1 and CDR2: KGHSH, LQKENI. The CDR3 reads CASSPGTGKNIQYF. CDR3 nucleotides: TGTGCCAGCTCACCGGGGACAGGGAAAAACATTCAGTACTTC.

The chain carries TRBV6-1 and TRBJ2-3; TRBD2 matches at 13 bases. This CDR3 region has 18 residues. Germline-derived CDR1 and CDR2 are MNHNS and SASEGT. V shed 6 bases, J shed 2 bases, and the junction held 11 bases outside the gene matches. Here the CDR3 DNA reads TGTGCCAGCAGCCGTTACCCGGGACTAGCGGGAATCACAGATACGCAGTATTTT. This translates into CASSRYPGLAGITDTQYF.

V usage is TRBV5-1 and J usage is TRBJ2-5, with TRBD2 identical over 12 bases. CDR3 length equals 16 residues. Germline trimming cut 0 bases from V and 1 base from J; bases unmatched to any gene: 1. Germline CDR1 and CDR2: SGHRS and YFSETQ. CDR3 sequence: CASSLGLAGAQETQYF. As DNA, the CDR3 is TGCGCCAGCAGCTTGGGACTAGCGGGGGCCCAAGAGACCCAGTACTTC.

The table lists this clonotype with a few counts. The CDR3: CASSQEARGGDETQYF. Here the CDR3 DNA reads TGCGCCAGCAGCCAAGAAGCCCGGGGAGGTGACGAGACCCAGTACTTC. The chain employs TRBV4-1 and TRBJ2-5, with TRBD2 as a possible D gene (6 bases). Trimming took 0 bases from V and 5 from J, leaving 16 bases between them. Germline values: CDR1 MGHRA, CDR2 YSYEKL. There are 16 residues in the CDR3.

This sequence joins TRBV5-1 and TRBJ1-4, with no clear D. The germline V gene encodes CDR1 SGHRS and CDR2 YFSETQ. V was trimmed by 5 bases and J by 0 bases, leaving 14 bases between them. The CDR3 length is 16 residues. For the CDR3, the DNA is TGCGCCAGCAGTTCGAACGGAGCGGCAACTAATGAAAAACTGTTTTTT. Amino acids: CASSSNGAATNEKLFF. The complete variable domain, with remaining parts taken from reference TRBV5-1 and TRBJ1-4, reads KAGVTQTPRYLIKTRGQQVTLSCSPISGHRSVSWYQQTPGQGLQFLFEYFSETQRNKGNFPGRFSGRQFSNSRSEMNVSTLELGDSALYLCASSSNGAATNEKLFFGSGTQLSVL.

Only a few counts were recorded for this clonotype. This chain connects TRBV12-3 or TRBV12-4 to TRBJ2-7; D not certain. The V end lost 7 bases, the J end lost 0 bases, and 4 bases lay between the germline ends. The CDR3 loop spans 11 amino acids. The DNA of the CDR3 is TGTGCCAGCACAGCCTCCTACGAGCAGTACTTC. Protein sequence: CASTASYEQYF.

This clonotype was picked up a small number of times. DNA for the CDR3: TGTGCCAGCAGCTCGCAAATACCGTCTGGCACAGATACGCAGTATTTT. Amino acid sequence: CASSSQIPSGTDTQYF. V is TRBV5-6 and J is TRBJ2-3; no clear D gene. CDR1 SGHDT and CDR2 YYEEEE come from the germline V gene. This CDR3 has 16 residues. V dropped 3 bases and J dropped 1 base, with 15 bases sitting between them.

In this sample, this clonotype turned up a few times. The chain combines TRBV10-1 with TRBJ1-1; D not certain. V was pared by 2 bases and J by 2 bases, with 12 bases between. The length of the CDR3 is 15 residues. Germline lookup yields CDR1 WNHNN and CDR2 SYGVQD (reference sequence). The CDR3 loop reads CASSERPFGNTEAFF. DNA of the CDR3: TGCGCCAGCAGTGAGCGGCCATTTGGAAACACTGAAGCTTTCTTT.

J is TRBJ2-3 and V is TRBV5-1, with D uncertain. Germline lookup yields CDR1 SGHRS and CDR2 YFSETQ. CDR3 length: 15 amino acids. The germline V and J ends were trimmed by 1 base and 0 bases, with 9 bases remaining between them. CDR3 bases: TGCGCCAGCAGCTTGCCCCGGACGAGCACAGATACGCAGTATTTT. Translation gives CASSLPRTSTDTQYF.

In its sample, this clonotype was seen many times. The chain carries TRBV28 and TRBJ2-7, with D unclear. The germline gives CDR1 MDHEN, CDR2 SYDVKM. V was shortened by 3 bases and J by 7 bases, with 13 bases between the two germline ends. This CDR3 has 13 residues. The CDR3 nucleotides read TGTGCCAGCAGTTTCAGGAACCTTGGGGAGCAGTACTTC. This sequence encodes CASSFRNLGEQYF.

A few counts support this clonotype. The rearrangement uses TRBV12-5 and TRBJ1-5, with a tentative D call TRBD1 (6 bases). The CDR3 consists of 15 residues. Germline loops: CDR1 LGHNT, CDR2 FRNRAP. V was trimmed by 0 bases and J by 3 bases, leaving 9 bases between them. This CDR3 reads CASGLVGGDNQPQHF. CDR3 sequence (DNA): TGTGCTAGTGGTTTGGTAGGGGGTGACAATCAGCCCCAGCATTTT. The full variable domain, its missing parts supplied by reference TRBV12-5 and TRBJ1-5, is DARVTQTPRHKVTEMGQEVTMRCQPILGHNTVFWYRQTMMQGLELLAYFRNRAPLDDSGMPKDRFSAEMPDATLATLKIQPSEPRDSAVYFCASGLVGGDNQPQHFGDGTRLSIL.

The rearrangement uses TRBV5-1 and TRBJ2-1, with no clear D. V lost 5 bases to trimming and J lost 0 bases, with 12 bases between them. Germline CDR1 SGHRS, CDR2 YFSETQ. This CDR3 comprises 15 residues. The CDR3 coding sequence is TGCGCCAGCAGTTTGACTCGCAGCTCCTACAATGAGCAGTTCTTC. This sequence encodes CASSLTRSSYNEQFF.

Only a few counts were recorded for this clonotype. In DNA form, the CDR3 reads TGTGCCAGCAGCTTAGGGGACAGGGTAAAGACCTACGAGCAGTACTTC. Its protein is CASSLGDRVKTYEQYF. The chain couples TRBV11-1 to TRBJ2-7; 9 bases line up with TRBD1. Germline V gene sequence: CDR1 SGHAT, CDR2 FQDESV (reference sequence). V shed 1 base and J 2 bases; nucleotides not matched to a gene: 6. The CDR3 totals 16 residues.

This clonotype appeared a few times. The CDR3, as DNA: TGTGCCAGCAGCCCCCAGCACTATGGCTACACCTTC. This codes for CASSPQHYGYTF. This chain joins TRBV7-2 and TRBJ1-2; D gene ambiguous. The V end lost 5 bases, the J end lost 3 bases, and 7 bases lay between the germline ends. The CDR3 loop spans 12 amino acids. Germline CDR1 is SGHTA and CDR2 is FQGNSA.

A few counts support this clonotype. This chain uses TRBV6-5 with TRBJ1-5; D might be TRBD1 (5 bases). Trimming stripped 0 bases from V and 6 bases from J, with 21 bases between. Looked up from germline, CDR1 is MNHEY and CDR2 is SVGAGI. The CDR3 has 18 amino acids. CDR3 protein: CASSYSRNSGRAGQPQHF. The CDR3 DNA follows: TGTGCCAGCAGTTACTCGAGGAACTCAGGGAGGGCTGGTCAGCCCCAGCATTTT.

In its sample, this clonotype was seen many times. This chain connects TRBV3-1 to TRBJ2-7; no clear D gene. This CDR3 comprises 14 residues. CDR1 LGHDT and CDR2 YNNKEL come from the germline V gene (reference sequence). V gave up 5 bases and J gave up 2 bases, with 13 bases separating them. In nucleotides, the CDR3 is TGTGCCAGCAGCTTCCGGGTCCTAACCTACGAGCAGTACTTC. Protein sequence: CASSFRVLTYEQYF.

The chain couples TRBV27 to TRBJ2-5, with D unresolved. Germline V CDR1 and CDR2: MNHEY, SMNVEV (reference sequence). The CDR3 has 13 amino acids. V was clipped by 3 bases and J by 9 bases, with 14 bases between them. CDR3 nucleotides: TGTGCCAGCAGTTTGAGGTCGATTGGGGCCCAGTACTTC. It translates to CASSLRSIGAQYF.

The rearrangement joins TRBV5-1 to TRBJ2-1; 11 bases fit TRBD1. V gave up 4 bases and J gave up 4 bases; unmatched junction bases: 10. Per the germline V gene, CDR1 is SGHRS and CDR2 is YFSETQ. The CDR3 spans 17 residues. The CDR3 DNA reads as TGCGCCAGCAGCCAAGGACAGGGGGCTTCCCTTTACAATGAGCAGTTCTTC. Its protein product is CASSQGQGASLYNEQFF.

This clonotype was counted only a few times. The rearrangement uses TRBV4-1 and TRBJ2-7; D gene ambiguous. Germline V gene lookup returns CDR1 MGHRA and CDR2 YSYEKL. Deletions cut 0 bases from V and 1 base from J, with 4 bases between. This CDR3 spans 13 amino acids. For the CDR3, the DNA is TGCGCCAGCAGCCAAGAATGGTCCTACGAGCAGTACTTC. Protein product: CASSQEWSYEQYF.

The chain links TRBV29-1 to TRBJ1-2; D is unresolved. Per germline, CDR1 SQVTM and CDR2 ANQGSEA. V was trimmed by 4 bases and J by 4 bases, leaving 7 bases between them. The CDR3 length is 11 residues. CDR3 DNA sequence: TGCAGCGTTGGTTTGGTCTATGGCTACACCTTC. This gives the protein CSVGLVYGYTF.